The 18 T cell receptor beta chains listed next were all sequenced from one sample in a study of T-cell reconstitution after alpha-beta-depleted transplantation in children. A library of TCRbeta sequences, prepared with unique molecular identifiers, was generated. TCRdb re-derived calls from the PCR reads in MiXCR, one entry per CDR3 protein. The data show 490,000 or so distinct CDR3 sequences, 9.5% to 15% seen once. Here the sequenced sample was PBMCs from the stem cell graft donor, taken from the stem cell graft. The receptors were sampled from a human donor who donated a stem cell graft to a child with combined immunodeficiency.

This clonotype was seen a few times. This rearrangement joins TRBV7-2 to TRBJ2-1, with TRBD2 identical over 9 bases. Germline CDR1 and CDR2: SGHTA and FQGNSA. This CDR3 is 16 amino acids long. V dropped 5 bases and J dropped 5; count of bases not matched to a gene: 10. CDR3 bases: TGTGCCAGCAGCCCCCCGGTAGCGGGGGAAAACAATGAGCAGTTCTTC. This encodes CASSPPVAGENNEQFF.

This clonotype was counted once. The chain combines TRBV4-1 with TRBJ2-7; 9 bases are a match to TRBD1. The V segment lost 0 bases and the J segment 1 base; nucleotides outside the gene matches: 7. The CDR3 spans 17 residues. CDR1 and CDR2 from the germline V gene are MGHRA and YSYEKL. The chain's CDR3 is CASSQETDRGSSYEQYF. CDR3 DNA sequence: TGCGCCAGCAGCCAAGAGACGGACAGGGGATCTTCCTACGAGCAGTACTTC.

Many counts were recorded for this clonotype. The V gene is TRBV29-1, the J gene TRBJ2-7, with 8 bases identical to TRBD1. CDR1 and CDR2 (germline): SQVTM, ANQGSEA. This CDR3 is 14 amino acids long. Germline trimming cut 6 bases from V and 1 base from J; bases unmatched to any gene: 8. The CDR3 nucleotides are TGCAGCGTCGCCCGGACAGGGAAATCCTACGAGCAGTACTTC. Protein: CSVARTGKSYEQYF.

This clonotype came up many times. V usage is TRBV12-3 or TRBV12-4 and J usage is TRBJ2-1, with TRBD2 identical over 14 bases. V gave up 5 bases and J gave up 2 bases; unmatched junction bases: 5. The CDR3 covers 17 residues. In DNA form, the CDR3 reads TGTGCCAGCAGTACCGGACTAGCGGGAGGCCCCTACAATGAGCAGTTCTTC. Translated, it gives CASSTGLAGGPYNEQFF.

This clonotype was recorded at least ten times. This sequence joins TRBV7-2 and TRBJ2-5; TRBD1 might be the D (6 bases). Deletions cut 4 bases from V and 9 bases from J, with 15 bases between. Germline V lookup: CDR1 SGHTA, CDR2 FQGNSA. The CDR3 has 13 amino acids. The CDR3 protein is CASSSQGHGPQYF. In DNA, the CDR3 is TGTGCCAGCAGCTCACAGGGACATGGGCCCCAGTACTTC.

This clonotype was recorded a few times. The gene calls are TRBV20-1 and TRBJ2-2; 12 nucleotides agree with TRBD2. The CDR3 spans 18 residues. In germline, CDR1 is DFQATT, CDR2 SNEGSKA (reference sequence). V shed 3 bases, J shed 5 bases, and the junction held 13 bases outside the gene matches. CDR3 DNA sequence: TGCAGTGCTAGGCTTCTAAAGCTAGCGGGAGGGCCTACCGGGGAGCTGTTTTTT. Its translation: CSARLLKLAGGPTGELFF.

The gene calls are TRBV3-1 and TRBJ2-3; perhaps TRBD2 as D (6 bases). V was shortened by 2 bases and J by 4 bases, with 13 bases between the two germline ends. This CDR3 comprises 15 residues. Germline V gene lookup returns CDR1 LGHDT and CDR2 YNNKEL (reference sequence). CDR3: CASSQIMPGADTQYF. Here the CDR3 DNA reads TGTGCCAGCAGCCAAATTATGCCGGGGGCAGATACGCAGTATTTT.

J is TRBJ2-7 and V is TRBV7-2; D is perhaps TRBD1 or TRBD2 (6 bases each). CDR3 length equals 14 residues. V lost 2 bases and J 2 bases, leaving 10 bases between the germline ends. Germline assignment: CDR1 SGHTA and CDR2 FQGNSA. In nucleotides, the CDR3 is TGTGCCAGCAGCTTAAGGGGGGCCGCCTACGAGCAGTACTTC. Translated: CASSLRGAAYEQYF. Full variable domain (missing parts from reference TRBV7-2 and TRBJ2-7): GAGVSQSPSNKVTEKGKDVELRCDPISGHTALYWYRQSLGQGLEFLIYFQGNSAPDKSGLPSDRFSAERTGGSVSTLTIQRTQQEDSAVYLCASSLRGAAYEQYFGPGTRLTVT.

The sample holds a few counts of this clonotype. The CDR3 protein is CASSLYPAGGFYNEQFF. DNA of the CDR3: TGTGCCAGCAGCTTATACCCCGCCGGGGGCTTCTACAATGAGCAGTTCTTC. The gene calls are TRBV7-8 and TRBJ2-1; the D gene could be TRBD1 or TRBD2 (6 bases each). The CDR3 is 17 residues long. V was trimmed by 2 bases and J by 3 bases, leaving 17 bases between them. Germline CDR1 and CDR2: SGHVS and FQNEAQ.

In its sample, this clonotype was seen a few times. The chain employs TRBV3-1 and TRBJ1-5; no firm D call. V lost 0 bases to trimming and J lost 6 bases, with 6 bases between them. CDR1 and CDR2 (germline): LGHDT, YNNKEL (reference sequence). CDR3 length equals 13 residues. CDR3: CASSQDRSQPQHF. Here the CDR3 DNA reads TGTGCCAGCAGCCAAGATCGGAGTCAGCCCCAGCATTTT.

This clonotype has a handful of counts. The CDR3 nucleotides are TGTGCCAGCAGTTACGCGGCGAACACCGGGGAGCTGTTTTTT. Encoded protein: CASSYAANTGELFF. This chain joins TRBV6-5 and TRBJ2-2; D is undetermined. There are 14 residues in the CDR3. CDR1 is MNHEY and CDR2 is SVGAGI in the germline V gene. The ends were cut back, 2 bases at V and 0 bases at J, with 4 bases in the middle.

This clonotype was seen a handful of times. The chain carries TRBV5-6 and TRBJ2-7; TRBD2 matches at 10 bases. Germline V gene sequence: CDR1 SGHDT, CDR2 YYEEEE. The CDR3 contains 16 residues. The V gene end was trimmed by 3 bases and the J gene end by 6 bases; junction bases not matched to a gene: 12. CDR3 sequence (DNA): TGTGCCAGCAGCTGGAATTTAGCGGGAGGCCTCATCGAGCAGTACTTC. This translates into CASSWNLAGGLIEQYF.

The chain carries TRBV6-1 and TRBJ2-6, with 9 positions matching TRBD2. The CDR3 runs to 18 residues. In germline, CDR1 is MNHNS, CDR2 SASEGT. V lost 6 bases to trimming and J lost 4 bases; unmatched junction nucleotides: 13. In DNA form, the CDR3 reads TGTGCCAGCAGCCCTAAGGGCGGGAGGGCGGCAGGGGCCAACGTCCTGACTTTC. It translates to CASSPKGGRAAGANVLTF.

This clonotype has at least ten counts. The V call is TRBV5-1, the J call TRBJ2-7; tentatively, D is TRBD1 (6 bases). V was pared by 6 bases and J by 3 bases, with 7 bases between. The CDR3 loop spans 11 amino acids. Germline assignment: CDR1 SGHRS and CDR2 YFSETQ. The CDR3 DNA reads TGCGCCAGCATGGACAGCTACGAGCAGTACTTC. Translating it yields CASMDSYEQYF.

The CDR3 nucleotides read TGCGCCAGCAGCTTGACAAGGGGACCGATCAATGAGCAGTTCTTC. This sequence encodes CASSLTRGPINEQFF. The V call is TRBV5-1, the J call TRBJ2-1; the D call may be TRBD1 or TRBD2 (5 bases each). CDR3 size: 15 residues. V lost 1 base and J lost 6, with 14 bases in between. Germline CDR1 SGHRS, CDR2 YFSETQ.

CDR3 loop: CASNLPGQSYEQYF. CDR3 DNA sequence: TGTGCCAGCAACCTACCGGGACAGTCCTACGAGCAGTACTTC. The chain has TRBV5-6 and TRBJ2-7; the match to TRBD1 covers 7 bases. This CDR3 has 14 amino acids. V was clipped by 6 bases and J by 1 base; unmatched bases: 7. From germline, CDR1 is SGHDT and CDR2 YYEEEE.

This clonotype was detected ten times or more. The gene calls are TRBV7-3 and TRBJ1-5; unclear D gene. Germline lookup yields CDR1 SGHTA and CDR2 FQGTGA. The V gene lost 2 bases and the J gene lost 5 bases, with 7 bases spanning the gap. This CDR3 comprises 13 residues. CDR3 DNA: TGTGCCAGCAGCTTATATCACGATCAGCCCCAGCATTTT. It is translated as CASSLYHDQPQHF.

This rearrangement joins TRBV5-1 to TRBJ2-5, with 8 positions matching TRBD1. The CDR3 has 16 residues. Looked up from germline, CDR1 is SGHRS and CDR2 is YFSETQ. Trimming took 0 bases from V and 4 from J; bases not matched to a gene: 8. The CDR3 spells CASSLAPDRVPETQYF. In DNA, the CDR3 is TGCGCCAGCAGCTTGGCCCCGGACAGGGTGCCAGAGACCCAGTACTTC.